This TCR beta chain was captured by sequencing in a study of blood T cell repertoires in COVID-19. In the study overall: Samples came from the United States, Italy and Spain, spanning acute and convalescent COVID-19. From T cells, B-cell-depleted T cells, or PBMCs came the material, which was cDNA or gDNA.

The V end was cut by 4 bases, the J end by 5 bases, with 13 bases between. Germline V lookup: CDR1 SGDLS, CDR2 YYNGEE. This CDR3 contains 13 residues. Measured with immunoSEQ multiplex PCR; TCRdb has only the in-frame clones, and not every one. The sample lists 71,000 or so clones; around 83% were seen once. This sequence was found in a man in his 70s with acute or convalescent COVID-19. The chain links TRBV9 to TRBJ2-7; D is perhaps TRBD1 (6 bases). The sequencing sample was made of peripheral blood. DNA of the CDR3: TGTGCCAGCAGCCCCCGGGACATTAACGAGCAGTACTTC. Encoded protein: CASSPRDINEQYF.